This T cell receptor (beta chain) came from a study of blood T cells in healthy people across ages. Germline V gene sequence: CDR1 GTSNPN, CDR2 SVGIG (reference sequence). J lost 0 bases, V lost 4 bases, and 3 bases had no gene match. The CDR3 loop spans 14 amino acids. Donors gave roughly 10 milliliters of peripheral blood apiece. Total RNA, at least 6 micrograms per sample, came from PBMCs. Through a sample-barcoded 5' primer and a J-beta primer mix, a second PCR was run for roughly 6 to 11 cycles. Each CDR3 protein is one row after TCRdb ran MiXCR on the 5' RACE reads. The sample holds roughly 830,000 distinct CDR3 sequences, about 59% seen once.

The clonotype was recovered from a man between 25 and 39 years old in good health. The sequencing input was blood. The chain joins TRBV30 to TRBJ1-5; 7 bases fit TRBD1. The CDR3 loop reads CAWTQGGSNQPQHF. The DNA for the CDR3 is TGTGCCTGGACTCAGGGGGGTAGCAATCAGCCCCAGCATTTT.